A selection of T cell receptor beta chains follows, all from one sample in a study of blood T cell repertoires in COVID-19. The repertoire was sequenced with immunoSEQ multiplex PCR; TCRdb's copy has only in-frame clones and lacks some. The sample contains about 330,000 clones, roughly 82% of which appear only once. Sequenced: peripheral blood. The receptor set was obtained from a woman between 45 and 65 years old with acute or convalescent COVID-19. Both conserved end residues are part of each CDR3. A D gene is named only where the DNA matches it firmly. Size is omitted from some rows. Given values are once, few, many or a class for expanded clones.

TRBJ2-1 | - | TRBV28 | once | CASSSDHSASYNEQFF | TGTGCCAGCAGTTCCGACCATAGCGCCTCCTACAATGAGCAGTTCTTC
TRBJ1-5 | TRBD1 | TRBV20-1 | - | CSASQGGDQPQHF | TGCAGTGCTAGTCAAGGGGGCGACCAGCCCCAGCATTTT
TRBJ2-7 | TRBD2 | TRBV19 | - | CASSETSGSPYEQYF | TGTGCCAGTAGTGAAACTAGCGGGAGTCCCTACGAGCAGTACTTC
TRBJ1-5 | - | TRBV10-3 | - | CAISESRGGQPQHF | TGTGCCATCAGTGAGTCCCGGGGTGGACAGCCCCAGCATTTT
TRBJ2-2 | TRBD1 | TRBV24-1 | - | CATSDGTGTTGELFF | TGTGCCACCAGTGACGGGACAGGGACCACCGGGGAGCTGTTTTTT
TRBJ1-5 | TRBD1 | TRBV6-2/TRBV6-3 | once | CASSRQGYNNQPQHF | TGTGCCAGCAGTCGACAGGGGTATAACAATCAGCCCCAGCATTTT
TRBJ2-1 | - | TRBV4-1 | once | CASSRSDSRGNEQFF | TGCGCCAGCAGCCGGTCGGACTCTCGGGGGAATGAGCAGTTCTTC
TRBJ2-1 | TRBD1 | TRBV30 | - | CAWSQGVYNEQFF | TGTGCCTGGAGTCAGGGGGTCTACAATGAGCAGTTCTTC
TRBJ2-2 | TRBD1 | TRBV5-1 | once | CASSMRTGRNTGELFF | TGCGCCAGCAGCATGCGGACAGGGAGAAACACCGGGGAGCTGTTTTTT
TRBJ2-7 | TRBD2 | TRBV14 | - | CASSRNPSGLAGRQYF | TGTGCCAGCAGCCGGAACCCCTCGGGACTAGCGGGACGGCAGTACTTC
TRBJ2-7 | TRBD2 | TRBV27 | - | CASSSGLEWAYEQYF | TGTGCCAGCAGTTCAGGACTAGAATGGGCCTACGAGCAGTACTTC
TRBJ1-2 | TRBD1 | TRBV24-1 | - | CATSEPGQLSGGYTF | TGTGCCACCAGTGAACCGGGACAGCTCTCCGGTGGCTACACCTTC
TRBJ1-5 | TRBD1 | TRBV7-9 | - | CASSKGDRDNQPQHF | TGTGCCAGCAGCAAAGGGGACAGGGACAATCAGCCCCAGCATTTT
TRBJ1-5 | - | TRBV28 | - | CASAWLGQPQHF | TGTGCCAGCGCTTGGCTTGGTCAGCCCCAGCATTTT
TRBJ1-5 | - | TRBV28 | - | CASSPLTGGNQPQHF | TGTGCCAGCAGTCCCTTAACCGGGGGCAATCAGCCCCAGCATTTT
TRBJ1-1 | - | TRBV28 | - | CASSLRQGYAFF | TGTGCCAGCAGTTTAAGGCAGGGCTATGCTTTCTTT
TRBJ2-3 | TRBD2 | TRBV2 | - | CASSEASGSVYTQYF | TGTGCCAGCAGTGAAGCGAGCGGGAGTGTATATACGCAGTATTTT
TRBJ2-7 | - | TRBV3-1/TRBV3-2 | - | CASSPLGGSYEQYF | TGTGCCAGCAGCCCCCTTGGCGGGTCCTACGAGCAGTACTTC
TRBJ2-5 | TRBD2 | TRBV29-1 | - | CSVGGGAETQYF | TGCAGCGTTGGGGGGGGTGCAGAGACCCAGTACTTC
TRBJ2-1 | TRBD2 | TRBV28 | - | CASSSPGLAMGNEQFF | TGTGCCAGCAGTTCCCCGGGACTAGCCATGGGCAATGAGCAGTTCTTC
TRBJ2-7 | TRBD2 | TRBV7-9 | - | CASSLVGASGRYEQYF | TGTGCCAGCAGCTTAGTGGGGGCTAGCGGGAGATATGAGCAGTACTTC
TRBJ2-7 | TRBD2 | TRBV19 | - | CASSTGTSKGYEQYF | TGTGCCAGTAGTACCGGGACTAGCAAGGGTTACGAGCAGTACTTC
TRBJ1-2 | - | TRBV7-8 | once | CASSLTGIDYGYTF | TGTGCCAGCAGCTTAACCGGGATAGACTATGGCTACACCTTC
TRBJ1-4 | TRBD1 | TRBV18 | - | CASSPRDRVVALDEKLFF | TGTGCCAGCTCACCCCGGGACAGGGTAGTCGCGCTCGATGAAAAACTGTTTTTT
TRBJ1-3 | TRBD1 | TRBV30 | - | CAWNAGPGTGGKVRSGNTIYF | TGTGCCTGGAACGCGGGTCCGGGAACAGGGGGAAAAGTACGGTCTGGAAACACCATATATTTT
TRBJ1-5 | - | TRBV5-1 | once | CASSLAGAGQPQHF | TGCGCCAGCAGCTTGGCAGGGGCCGGTCAGCCCCAGCATTTT
TRBJ2-7 | TRBD2 | TRBV25-1 | few | CASSEYGSGRSYEQYF | TGTGCCAGCAGTGAATATGGTAGCGGGAGATCCTACGAGCAGTACTTC